This TCR beta chain originates from a study of shared clonotypes between healthy human individuals. Study-level information: A couple of women and a few men aged 18 to 49 served as donors. General study points: A small donor pool kept down the genetic and exposure-history diversity that was represented.

As to this clone: Its antigen is not identified.

DNA input for the unsorted PBMC replicate PCRs was about 280 ng, approximately 30,000 T cell genomes. The protocol was immunoSEQ multiplex PCR, while the TCRdb copy is restricted to in-frame clones and leaves out a portion. Of hundreds of thousands of clones listed, 75% to 85% were seen once; the top ten hold approximately 13%. There were no recent acute infections or vaccinations among the donors, who were healthy HIV-negative adults. The CDR3 runs 15 residues. Germline values: CDR1 LGHNA, CDR2 YNFKEQ. V lost 2 bases, J lost 1 base, and 8 bases lay in between. The specimen was PBMCs. The genes are TRBV4-2 and TRBJ2-2; no clear D gene. This clonotype was sampled from a woman aged 40 to 49 in good health. Some clones in this sample may be carry-over from other donors' samples. CDR3 residues: CASSQRAGNTGELFF. The CDR3, as DNA: TGTGCCAGCAGCCAACGTGCCGGGAACACCGGGGAGCTGTTTTTT.